Below are 12 T cell receptor beta chains sequenced from a single sample in a study of response to subunit inactivated influenza vaccine. TCRdb itself ran the RT-PCR reads through MiXCR, one entry per CDR3 protein. The sample includes 500,000 to 600,000 distinct CDR3 sequences, 13% of them seen just once. This sample comprised PBMCs from blood, obtained more than 35 days after vaccination. These receptors all stem from a man over 45 who received an inactivated influenza vaccine.

This clonotype has only a few counts. This rearrangement joins TRBV5-5 to TRBJ2-2; 10 nucleotides line up with TRBD2. CDR3 size: 16 residues. Trimming took 4 bases from V and 4 from J; bases not matched to a gene: 7. Germline V gene sequence: CDR1 SGHKS, CDR2 YYEKEE (reference sequence). The chain's CDR3 is CASSGPSGGGTGELFF. Written as DNA, the CDR3 is TGTGCCAGCAGCGGACCTAGCGGGGGTGGCACCGGGGAGCTGTTTTTT.

Worth noting for this clonotype: A read error may account for a junction end that differs from germline. This chain links TRBV7-9 with TRBJ1-1; D is ambiguous. Germline V gives CDR1 SEHNR, CDR2 FQNEAQ (reference sequence). The CDR3 extends over 14 amino acids. The CDR3 DNA reads as TGTGCCAGCAGAAGTGGAGGGTTAGTCGGTGAAACTTTCTTT. This codes for CASRSGGLVGETFF.

This clonotype has just a few counts. V gene TRBV6-1 combines with J gene TRBJ1-2; D uncertain. The CDR3 consists of 14 residues. Looked up from germline, CDR1 is MNHNS and CDR2 is SASEGT. With 6 bases removed from V and 7 bases from J, the gap between germline ends came to 18 bases. Here the CDR3 DNA reads TGTGCCAGCAGCCCTAATGACTCTGGGTTTGGCTACACCTTC. This translates into CASSPNDSGFGYTF.

This clonotype was seen repeatedly, ten times or more. The rearrangement joins TRBV28 to TRBJ2-7, with D possibly matching TRBD1 (6 bases). V was shortened by 5 bases and J by 4 bases, with 15 bases between the two germline ends. CDR1 is MDHEN and CDR2 is SYDVKM in the germline V gene. The CDR3 length is 14 residues. CDR3 region: CASSTPGQPYEQYF. The CDR3 DNA is TGTGCCAGCAGTACTCCTGGACAGCCTTACGAGCAGTACTTC.

In DNA, the CDR3 is TGCAGTGCTAGAGATCTGGGAGAGTACGAGCAGTACTTC. This gives the protein CSARDLGEYEQYF. V and J are TRBV20-1 and TRBJ2-7, with D possibly being TRBD2 (5 bases). This CDR3 is 13 amino acids long. CDR1 DFQATT and CDR2 SNEGSKA come from the germline V gene (reference sequence). Trimming took off 0 bases at V and 4 bases at J, with 10 bases between the two ends.

This clonotype was observed a few times. This chain links TRBV27 with TRBJ2-1; D uncertain. The CDR3 has 17 amino acids. Between the trimmed V and J ends, which lost 1 base and 0 bases, there was a span of 13 bases. Germline-derived CDR1 and CDR2 are MNHEY and SMNVEV (reference sequence). The CDR3 sequence is CASSLWWGKSSYNEQFF. DNA for the CDR3: TGTGCCAGCAGTTTATGGTGGGGAAAGAGCTCCTACAATGAGCAGTTCTTC.

This clonotype has a count of ten or more. Here the CDR3 reads CASSFTGGTDTQYF. The CDR3 DNA reads as TGTGCCAGCAGTTTCACGGGGGGCACAGATACGCAGTATTTT. The chain has TRBV12-3 or TRBV12-4 and TRBJ2-3, with D maybe TRBD2 (6 bases). Trimming removed 3 bases from V and 1 base from J, with 8 bases in between. The CDR3 spans 14 residues.

This chain uses TRBV4-3 with TRBJ2-7, with D possibly matching TRBD1 (6 bases). The CDR3 length is 16 residues. Trimming stripped 0 bases from V and 3 bases from J, with 15 bases between. The germline V gene encodes CDR1 LGHNA and CDR2 YSLEER. The CDR3 region is CASSQDWQGSFYEQYF. The CDR3 DNA sequence: TGCGCCAGCAGCCAAGATTGGCAGGGGAGCTTCTACGAGCAGTACTTC.

This clonotype was seen more than once but under ten times. The rearrangement links TRBV5-1 to TRBJ2-7; 12 bases agree with TRBD1. CDR1 is SGHRS, CDR2 YFSETQ, per germline. V trimming: 4 bases; J trimming: 7 bases; junction bases outside the gene matches: 9. CDR3 length equals 15 residues. CDR3 region: CASSPAGTGGGEQYF. In nucleotides, the CDR3 is TGCGCCAGCAGCCCTGCCGGGACAGGGGGCGGGGAGCAGTACTTC.

The chain joins TRBV4-3 to TRBJ2-5; tentatively, D is TRBD2 (6 bases). There are 13 residues in the CDR3. CDR1 and CDR2 (germline): LGHNA, YSLEER. The V gene lost 3 bases and the J gene lost 4 bases, with 9 bases spanning the gap. The CDR3 nucleotides are TGCGCCAGCAGCCAGGGGACTGGAGAGACCCAGTACTTC. Amino acids: CASSQGTGETQYF.

This clonotype appeared many times. The chain carries TRBV5-5 and TRBJ2-3, with D perhaps matching TRBD1 (6 bases). Germline V gene sequence: CDR1 SGHKS, CDR2 YYEKEE (reference sequence). Trimming took 4 bases from V and 3 from J, leaving 21 bases between them. CDR3 length: 17 amino acids. The CDR3 protein is CASSLPLGAGRTDTQYF. In DNA, the CDR3 is TGTGCCAGCAGCCTACCCCTGGGGGCAGGGCGGACAGATACGCAGTATTTT.

This clonotype was seen many times. The chain employs TRBV27 and TRBJ2-5; D uncertain. Trimming stripped 2 bases from V and 5 bases from J, with 9 bases between. CDR3 size: 13 residues. Germline CDR1 is MNHEY and CDR2 is SMNVEV (reference sequence). CDR3 loop: CASSLRARETQYF. The CDR3, as DNA: TGTGCCAGCAGTTTAAGGGCCAGGGAGACCCAGTACTTC.